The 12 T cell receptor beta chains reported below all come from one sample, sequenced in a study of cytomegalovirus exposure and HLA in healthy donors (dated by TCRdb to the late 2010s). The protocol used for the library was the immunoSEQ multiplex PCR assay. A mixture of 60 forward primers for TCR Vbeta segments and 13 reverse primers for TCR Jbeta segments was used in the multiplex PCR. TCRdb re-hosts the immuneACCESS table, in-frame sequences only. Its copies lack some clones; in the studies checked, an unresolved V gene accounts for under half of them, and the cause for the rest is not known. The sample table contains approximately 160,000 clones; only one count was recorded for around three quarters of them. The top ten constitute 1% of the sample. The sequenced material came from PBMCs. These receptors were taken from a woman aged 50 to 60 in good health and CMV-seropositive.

The CDR3 loop reads CASSMGRVGNTIYF. CDR3 bases: TGTGCCAGCAGTATGGGGAGGGTTGGAAACACCATATATTTT. V and J are TRBV7-2 and TRBJ1-3; no clear D gene. CDR1 and CDR2 (germline): SGHTA, FQGNSA. This CDR3 is 14 amino acids long. With 6 bases removed from V and 3 bases from J, the gap between germline ends came to 12 bases.

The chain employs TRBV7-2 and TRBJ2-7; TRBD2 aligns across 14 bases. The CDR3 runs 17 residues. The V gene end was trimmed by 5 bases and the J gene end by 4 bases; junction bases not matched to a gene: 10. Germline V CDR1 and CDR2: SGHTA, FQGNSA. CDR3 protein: CASSPSPGLAGEYEQYF. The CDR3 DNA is TGTGCCAGCAGCCCCTCACCGGGACTAGCGGGGGAATACGAGCAGTACTTC.

CDR3 in amino acids: CASSSAGGTYEQYF. The CDR3 nucleotides are TGTGCCAGCAGTTCGGCTGGCGGCACCTACGAGCAGTACTTC. The chain carries TRBV28 and TRBJ2-7, with D uncertain. Germline lookup yields CDR1 MDHEN and CDR2 SYDVKM. V dropped 4 bases and J dropped 2 bases, with 12 bases sitting between them. The CDR3 is 14 residues long.

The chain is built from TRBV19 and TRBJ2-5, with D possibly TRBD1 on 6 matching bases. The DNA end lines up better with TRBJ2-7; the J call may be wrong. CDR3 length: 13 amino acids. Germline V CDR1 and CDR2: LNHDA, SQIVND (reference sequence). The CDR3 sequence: CASSIKGAYEQYF. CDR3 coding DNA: TGTGCCAGTAGTATTAAGGGGGCCTACGAGCAGTACTTC.

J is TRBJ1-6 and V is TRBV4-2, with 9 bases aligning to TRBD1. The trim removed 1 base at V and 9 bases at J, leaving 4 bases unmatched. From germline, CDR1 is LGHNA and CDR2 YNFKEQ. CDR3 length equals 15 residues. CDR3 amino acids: CASSQGDRDFSPLHF. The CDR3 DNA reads TGTGCCAGCAGCCAAGGGGACAGGGACTTTTCACCCCTCCACTTT.

The CDR3 bases are TGCGCCAGCAGCTTAATCTCCGGAGACAGTAGTCAAAAACTGTTTTTT. Protein sequence: CASSLISGDSSQKLFF. The genes are TRBV5-1 and TRBJ1-4; D may be TRBD1 (5 bases). Between the trimmed V and J ends, which lost 2 bases and 9 bases, there was a span of 20 bases. The CDR3 loop spans 16 amino acids. Per germline, CDR1 SGHRS and CDR2 YFSETQ.

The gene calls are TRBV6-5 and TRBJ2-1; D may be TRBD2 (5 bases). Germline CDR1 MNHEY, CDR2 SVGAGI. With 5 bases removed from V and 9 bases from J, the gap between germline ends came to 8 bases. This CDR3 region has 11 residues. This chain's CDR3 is CASSHRGEQFF. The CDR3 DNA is TGTGCCAGCAGTCACCGGGGTGAGCAGTTCTTC.

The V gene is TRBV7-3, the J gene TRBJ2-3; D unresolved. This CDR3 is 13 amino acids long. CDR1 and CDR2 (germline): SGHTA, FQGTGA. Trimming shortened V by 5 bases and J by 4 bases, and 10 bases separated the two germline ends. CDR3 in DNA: TGTGCCAGCAGCCCCGCGGTCGCAGATACGCAGTATTTT. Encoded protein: CASSPAVADTQYF.

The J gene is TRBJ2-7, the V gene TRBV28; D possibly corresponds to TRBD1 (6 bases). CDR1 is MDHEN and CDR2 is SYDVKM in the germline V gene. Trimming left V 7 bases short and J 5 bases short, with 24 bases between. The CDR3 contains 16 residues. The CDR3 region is CASIPRLGRGEDEQYF. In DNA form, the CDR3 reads TGTGCCAGCATCCCAAGGTTGGGCAGGGGAGAGGACGAGCAGTACTTC. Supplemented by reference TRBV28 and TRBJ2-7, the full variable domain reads DVKVTQSSRYLVKRTGEKVFLECVQDMDHENMFWYRQDPGLGLRLIYFSYDVKMKEKGDIPEGYSVSREKKERFSLILESASTNQTSMYLCASIPRLGRGEDEQYFGPGTRLTVT.

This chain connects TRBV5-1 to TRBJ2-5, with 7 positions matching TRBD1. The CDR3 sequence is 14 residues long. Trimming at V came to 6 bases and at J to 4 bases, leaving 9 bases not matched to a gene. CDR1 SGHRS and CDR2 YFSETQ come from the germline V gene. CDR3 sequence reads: CASTAGGIRETQYF. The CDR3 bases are TGCGCCAGCACAGCAGGGGGAATCAGAGAGACCCAGTACTTC.

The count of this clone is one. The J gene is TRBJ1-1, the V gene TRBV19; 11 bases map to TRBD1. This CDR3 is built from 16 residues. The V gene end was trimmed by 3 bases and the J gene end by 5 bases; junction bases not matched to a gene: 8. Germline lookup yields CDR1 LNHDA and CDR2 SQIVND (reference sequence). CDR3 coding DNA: TGTGCCAGTAGTATGAGGACAGGGGGCATGGGGACTGAAGCTTTCTTT. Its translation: CASSMRTGGMGTEAFF.

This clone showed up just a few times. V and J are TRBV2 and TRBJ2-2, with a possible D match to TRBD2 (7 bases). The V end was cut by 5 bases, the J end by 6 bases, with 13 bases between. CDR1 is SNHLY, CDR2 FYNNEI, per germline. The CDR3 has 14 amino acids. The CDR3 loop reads CASSTGGRAGELFF. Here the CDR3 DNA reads TGTGCCAGCAGTACGGGGGGCCGTGCCGGGGAGCTGTTTTTT.